The clone carrying this TCR beta chain has just a few counts. Its antigen remains unidentified. Study outcomes and limitations: In terms of TCR gene usage, tumor memory CD4+ T cells clustered together with blood and lymph node memory CD4+ cells, as well as with lymph node naive CD4+ cells.

V was shortened by 5 bases and J by 5 bases, with 16 bases between the two germline ends. Germline values: CDR1 SGHRS, CDR2 YFSETQ. This CDR3 spans 15 amino acids. Constant-region reverse primers amplified full-length variable regions, followed by semi-nested Nested Universal Primer A PCR. From the 5' RACE reads, TCRdb called clonotypes with MiXCR, one entry per CDR3 protein. The data contain about 40,000 distinct CDR3 sequences, 15% to 20% of them seen just once; the ten biggest clones take up roughly 2.8%. This TCR was recovered from a female donor with breast cancer. The chain joins TRBV5-1 to TRBJ2-2; no clear D. The sample taken for sequencing was naive CD4+ T cells sorted from a lymph node. Noted subset: naive CD4+ T cells, CD4+CD45RA+CD25-. The CDR3 DNA follows: TGCGCCAGCAGTCGGTCCGGGCCCATGACCGGGGAGCTGTTTTTT. This sequence encodes CASSRSGPMTGELFF.